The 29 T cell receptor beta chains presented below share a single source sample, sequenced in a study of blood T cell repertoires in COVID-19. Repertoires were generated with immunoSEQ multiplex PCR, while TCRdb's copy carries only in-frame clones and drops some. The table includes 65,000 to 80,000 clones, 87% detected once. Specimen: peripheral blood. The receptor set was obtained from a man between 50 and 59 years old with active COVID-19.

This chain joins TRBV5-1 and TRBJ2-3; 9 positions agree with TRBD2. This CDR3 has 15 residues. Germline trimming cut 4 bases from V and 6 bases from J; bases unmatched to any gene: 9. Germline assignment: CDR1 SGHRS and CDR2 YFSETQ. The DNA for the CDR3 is TGCGCCAGCAGCCCGCAAGCGGGGGGCGCCGATACGCAGTATTTT. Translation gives CASSPQAGGADTQYF.

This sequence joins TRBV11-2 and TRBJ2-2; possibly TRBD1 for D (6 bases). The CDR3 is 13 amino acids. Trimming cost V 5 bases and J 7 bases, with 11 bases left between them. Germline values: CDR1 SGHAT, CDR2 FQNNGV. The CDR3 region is CASSRLRGGELFF. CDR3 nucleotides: TGTGCCAGCAGCCGGCTCAGGGGCGGGGAGCTGTTTTTT.

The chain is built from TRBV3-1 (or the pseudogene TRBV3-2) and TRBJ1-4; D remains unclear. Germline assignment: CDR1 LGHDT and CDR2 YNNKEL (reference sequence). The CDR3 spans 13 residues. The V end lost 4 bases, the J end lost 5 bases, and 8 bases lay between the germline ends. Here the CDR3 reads CASSRTLNEKLFF. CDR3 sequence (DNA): TGTGCCAGCAGCCGTACCCTAAATGAAAAACTGTTTTTT.

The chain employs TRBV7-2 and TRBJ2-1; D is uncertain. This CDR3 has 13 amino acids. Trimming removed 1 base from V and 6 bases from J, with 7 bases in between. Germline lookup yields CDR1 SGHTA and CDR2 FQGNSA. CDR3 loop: CASSLVGGNEQFF. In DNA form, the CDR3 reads TGTGCCAGCAGCTTAGTTGGCGGCAATGAGCAGTTCTTC.

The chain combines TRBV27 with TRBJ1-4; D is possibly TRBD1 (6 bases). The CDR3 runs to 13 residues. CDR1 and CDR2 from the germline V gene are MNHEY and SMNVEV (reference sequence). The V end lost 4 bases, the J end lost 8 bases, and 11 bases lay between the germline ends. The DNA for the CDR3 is TGTGCCAGCAGTTCAAGGGGGAGCGAAAAACTGTTTTTT. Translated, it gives CASSSRGSEKLFF.

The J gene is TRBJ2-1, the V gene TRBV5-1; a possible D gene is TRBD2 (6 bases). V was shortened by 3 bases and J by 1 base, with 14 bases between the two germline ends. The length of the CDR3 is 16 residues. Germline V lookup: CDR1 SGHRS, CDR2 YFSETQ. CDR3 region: CASSSNTGVSYNEQFF. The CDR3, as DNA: TGCGCCAGCAGCTCGAATACGGGAGTATCCTACAATGAGCAGTTCTTC.

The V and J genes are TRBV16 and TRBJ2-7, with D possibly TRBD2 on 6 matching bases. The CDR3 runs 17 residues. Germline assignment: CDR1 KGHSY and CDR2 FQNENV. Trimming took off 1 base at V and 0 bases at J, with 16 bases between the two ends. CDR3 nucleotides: TGTGCCAGCAGCCAATTCGGTCCGGGACTGAGCTCCTACGAGCAGTACTTC. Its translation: CASSQFGPGLSSYEQYF.

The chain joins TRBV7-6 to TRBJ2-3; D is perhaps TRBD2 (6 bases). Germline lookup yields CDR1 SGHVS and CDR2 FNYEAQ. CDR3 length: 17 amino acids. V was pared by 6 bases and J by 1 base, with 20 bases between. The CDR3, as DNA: TGTGCCAGCAGGCCAACCCCCTTGGAGGGTCGCACAGATACGCAGTATTTT. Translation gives CASRPTPLEGRTDTQYF. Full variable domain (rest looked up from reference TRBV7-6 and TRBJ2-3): GAGVSQSPRYKVTKRGQDVALRCDPISGHVSLYWYRQALGQGPEFLTYFNYEAQQDKSGLPNDRFSAERPEGSISTLTIQRTEQRDSAMYRCASRPTPLEGRTDTQYFGPGTRLTVL.

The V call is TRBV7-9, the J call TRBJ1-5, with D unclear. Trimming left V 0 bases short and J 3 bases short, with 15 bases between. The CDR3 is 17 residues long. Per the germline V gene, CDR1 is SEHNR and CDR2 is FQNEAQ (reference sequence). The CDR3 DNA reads TGTGCCAGCAGCTTAGCGGAGGCGGATTATTTCAATCAGCCCCAGCATTTT. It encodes CASSLAEADYFNQPQHF. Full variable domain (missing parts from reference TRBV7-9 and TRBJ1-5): DTGVSQNPRHKITKRGQNVTFRCDPISEHNRLYWYRQTLGQGPEFLTYFQNEAQLEKSRLLSDRFSAERPKGSFSTLEIQRTEQGDSAMYLCASSLAEADYFNQPQHFGDGTRLSIL.

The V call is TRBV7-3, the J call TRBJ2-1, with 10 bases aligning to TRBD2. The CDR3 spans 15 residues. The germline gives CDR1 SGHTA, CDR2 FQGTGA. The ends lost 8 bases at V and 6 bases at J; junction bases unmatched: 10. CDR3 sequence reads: CASGTSSGSFNEQFF. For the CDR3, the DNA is TGTGCCAGCGGGACCTCTAGCGGGAGTTTCAATGAGCAGTTCTTC.

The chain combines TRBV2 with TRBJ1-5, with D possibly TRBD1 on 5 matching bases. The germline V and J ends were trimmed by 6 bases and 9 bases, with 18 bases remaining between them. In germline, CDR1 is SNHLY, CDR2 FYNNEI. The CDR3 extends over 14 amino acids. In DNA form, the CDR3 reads TGTGCCAGCAGGCCCGGGACTTCGCCAGGGCCCCAGCATTTT. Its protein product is CASRPGTSPGPQHF.

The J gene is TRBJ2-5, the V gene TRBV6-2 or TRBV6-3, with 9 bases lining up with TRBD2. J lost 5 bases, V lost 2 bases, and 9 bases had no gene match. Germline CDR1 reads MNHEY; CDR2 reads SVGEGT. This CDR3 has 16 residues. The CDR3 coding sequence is TGTGCCAGCAGTTACCGGACTAGCGCAACCAGGGAGACCCAGTACTTC. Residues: CASSYRTSATRETQYF.

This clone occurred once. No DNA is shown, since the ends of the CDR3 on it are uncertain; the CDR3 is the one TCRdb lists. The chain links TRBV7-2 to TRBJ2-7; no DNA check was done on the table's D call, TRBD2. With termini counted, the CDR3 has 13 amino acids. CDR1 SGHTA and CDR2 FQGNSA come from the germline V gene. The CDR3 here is CASSFGPGSEQYF.

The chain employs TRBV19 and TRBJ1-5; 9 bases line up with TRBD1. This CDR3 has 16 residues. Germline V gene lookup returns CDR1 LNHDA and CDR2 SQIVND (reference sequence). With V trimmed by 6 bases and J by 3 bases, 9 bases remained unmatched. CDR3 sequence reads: CASSPGQGRINQPQHF. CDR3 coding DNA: TGTGCCAGTAGCCCGGGACAGGGAAGAATCAATCAGCCCCAGCATTTT.

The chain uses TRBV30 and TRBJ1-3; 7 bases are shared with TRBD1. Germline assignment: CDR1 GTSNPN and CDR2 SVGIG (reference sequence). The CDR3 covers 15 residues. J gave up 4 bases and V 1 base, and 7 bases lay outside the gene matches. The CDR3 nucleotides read TGTGCCTGGAGTGATACAGGGGCGGCCGGAAACACCATATATTTT. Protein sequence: CAWSDTGAAGNTIYF.

CDR3 sequence reads: CASSRGHAPNTEAFF. DNA for the CDR3: TGTGCCAGCAGCCGCGGTCACGCACCGAACACTGAAGCTTTCTTT. This sequence joins TRBV5-4 and TRBJ1-1; D is uncertain. The V and J ends lost 4 bases and 1 base respectively, with 14 bases between them. Germline CDR1 reads SGHNT; CDR2 reads YYREEE (reference sequence). This CDR3 spans 15 amino acids.

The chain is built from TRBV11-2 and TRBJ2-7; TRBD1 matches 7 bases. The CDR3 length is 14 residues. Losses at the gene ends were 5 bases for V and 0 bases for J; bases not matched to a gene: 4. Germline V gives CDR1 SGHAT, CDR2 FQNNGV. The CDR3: CASSTGQNSYEQYF. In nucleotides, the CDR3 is TGTGCCAGCAGCACGGGACAGAACTCCTACGAGCAGTACTTC.

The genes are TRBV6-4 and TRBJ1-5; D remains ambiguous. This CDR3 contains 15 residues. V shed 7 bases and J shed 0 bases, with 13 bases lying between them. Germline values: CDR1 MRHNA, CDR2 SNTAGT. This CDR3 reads CASILRNYSNQPQHF. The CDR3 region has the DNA TGTGCCAGCATCTTGCGGAACTATAGCAATCAGCCCCAGCATTTT.

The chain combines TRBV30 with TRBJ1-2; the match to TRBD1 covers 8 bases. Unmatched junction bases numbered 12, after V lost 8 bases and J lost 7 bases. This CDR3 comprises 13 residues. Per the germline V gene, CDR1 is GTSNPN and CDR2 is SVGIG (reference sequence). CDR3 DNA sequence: TGTGCCGGTTTTGGCAGGGGGCTTTTTGGCTACACCTTC. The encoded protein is CAGFGRGLFGYTF.

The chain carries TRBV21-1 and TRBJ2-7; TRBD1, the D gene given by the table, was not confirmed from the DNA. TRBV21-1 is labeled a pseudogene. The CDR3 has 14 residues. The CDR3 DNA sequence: TGTGCCAGCATCCACAGGGGCCCCTCCTACGAGCAGTACTTC. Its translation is CASIHRGPSYEQYF.

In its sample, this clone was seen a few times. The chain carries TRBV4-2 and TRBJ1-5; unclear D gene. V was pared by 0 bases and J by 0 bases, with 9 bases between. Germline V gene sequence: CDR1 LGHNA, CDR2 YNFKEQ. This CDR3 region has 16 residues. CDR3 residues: CASSQEAGLSNQPQHF. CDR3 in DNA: TGTGCCAGCAGCCAAGAGGCGGGCCTTAGCAATCAGCCCCAGCATTTT.

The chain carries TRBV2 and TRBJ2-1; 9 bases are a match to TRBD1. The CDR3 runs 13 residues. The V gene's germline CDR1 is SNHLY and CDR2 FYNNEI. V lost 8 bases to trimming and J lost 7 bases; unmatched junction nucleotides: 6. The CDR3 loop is CASLGQGKNEQFF. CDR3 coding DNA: TGTGCCAGCTTAGGACAGGGGAAGAATGAGCAGTTCTTC.

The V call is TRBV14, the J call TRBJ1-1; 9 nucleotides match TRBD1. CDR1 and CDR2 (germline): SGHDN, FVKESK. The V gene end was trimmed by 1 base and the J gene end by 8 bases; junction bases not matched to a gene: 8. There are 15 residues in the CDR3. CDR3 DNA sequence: TGTGCCAGCAGCCAAGGGGGGACAGGGACGCTAGAAGCTTTCTTT. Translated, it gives CASSQGGTGTLEAFF.

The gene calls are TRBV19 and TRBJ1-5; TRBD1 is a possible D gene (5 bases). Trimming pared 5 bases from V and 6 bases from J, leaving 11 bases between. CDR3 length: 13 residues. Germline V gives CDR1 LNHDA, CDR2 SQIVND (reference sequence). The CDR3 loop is CASSQQVLQPQHF. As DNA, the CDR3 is TGTGCCAGTAGTCAACAGGTTCTTCAGCCCCAGCATTTT. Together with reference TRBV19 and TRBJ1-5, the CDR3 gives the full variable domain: DGGITQSPKYLFRKEGQNVTLSCEQNLNHDAMYWYRQDPGQGLRLIYYSQIVNDFQKGDIAEGYSVSREKKESFPLTVTSAQKNPTAFYLCASSQQVLQPQHFGDGTRLSIL.

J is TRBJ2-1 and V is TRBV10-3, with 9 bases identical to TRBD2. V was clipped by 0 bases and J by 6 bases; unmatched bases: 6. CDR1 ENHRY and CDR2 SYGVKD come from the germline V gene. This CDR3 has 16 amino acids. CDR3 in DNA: TGTGCCATCAGTGAGTCTTTCGGGACTAGCCTCAATGAGCAGTTCTTC. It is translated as CAISESFGTSLNEQFF.

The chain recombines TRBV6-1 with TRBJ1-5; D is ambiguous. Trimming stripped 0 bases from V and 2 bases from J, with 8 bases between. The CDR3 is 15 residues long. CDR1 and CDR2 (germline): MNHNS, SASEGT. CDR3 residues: CASSEASFGNQPQHF. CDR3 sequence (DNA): TGTGCCAGCAGTGAAGCAAGCTTCGGCAATCAGCCCCAGCATTTT.

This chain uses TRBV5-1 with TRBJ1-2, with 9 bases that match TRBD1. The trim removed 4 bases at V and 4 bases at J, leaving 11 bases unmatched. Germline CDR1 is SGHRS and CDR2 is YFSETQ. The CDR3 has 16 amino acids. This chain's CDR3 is CASSAGTGTEVYGYTF. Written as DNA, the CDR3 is TGCGCCAGCAGCGCAGGGACAGGGACAGAGGTCTATGGCTACACCTTC.

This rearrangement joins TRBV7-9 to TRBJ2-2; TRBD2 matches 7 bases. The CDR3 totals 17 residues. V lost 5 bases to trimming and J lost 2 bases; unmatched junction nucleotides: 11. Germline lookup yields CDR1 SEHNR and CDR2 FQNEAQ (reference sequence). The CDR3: CASSPELTSRNTGELFF. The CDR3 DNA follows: TGTGCCAGCAGCCCGGAGTTGACTAGCAGAAACACCGGGGAGCTGTTTTTT.

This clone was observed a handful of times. The CDR3 here is CASSTGTISNQPQHF. The CDR3 nucleotides read TGTGCCAGTAGTACCGGGACAATTAGCAATCAGCCCCAGCATTTT. The chain combines TRBV19 with TRBJ1-5, with a tentative D call TRBD1 (6 bases). The length of the CDR3 is 15 residues. V dropped 4 bases and J dropped 0 bases, with 10 bases sitting between them. Germline lookup yields CDR1 LNHDA and CDR2 SQIVND (reference sequence). The entire variable domain, with the rest obtained from reference TRBV19 and TRBJ1-5, is as follows: DGGITQSPKYLFRKEGQNVTLSCEQNLNHDAMYWYRQDPGQGLRLIYYSQIVNDFQKGDIAEGYSVSREKKESFPLTVTSAQKNPTAFYLCASSTGTISNQPQHFGDGTRLSIL.